The present T cell receptor beta chain was sequenced within a study of blood T cell repertoires in COVID-19. Turning to the study itself: T cells, B-cell-depleted T cells, or PBMCs supplied cDNA or gDNA.

The assay was immunoSEQ multiplex PCR, and TCRdb's table has in-frame clones only and misses some. Found here are tens of thousands of clones, 76% of them singletons; the top ten hold approximately 6.8%. In its sample, this clone was seen many times. The TCR was taken from a woman aged 50 to 60 with active or convalescent COVID-19. The specimen was peripheral blood.

The CDR3 reads CASSLKLAGGGEQYF. The CDR3 DNA sequence: TGTGCCAGCAGTTTGAAACTAGCGGGAGGTGGCGAGCAGTACTTC. The chain combines TRBV6-5 with TRBJ2-7; 12 nucleotides align to TRBD2. The J segment lost 6 bases and the V segment lost 4 bases, leaving 7 bases of the junction unmatched. Germline V lookup: CDR1 MNHEY, CDR2 SVGAGI. The CDR3 is 15 amino acids.